The sample holds many counts of the clone carrying this T cell receptor beta chain. The assay was immunoSEQ multiplex PCR, and TCRdb's table has in-frame clones only and misses some. This sample has 70,000 to 100,000 clones, with around four fifths found just once. CDR3 length: 15 amino acids. Germline V gene sequence: CDR1 SGHAT, CDR2 FQNNGV. The V end lost 1 base, the J end lost 6 bases, and 13 bases lay between the germline ends. The data originate from a study of OX40 agonist ivuxolimab in advanced cancers. The V call is TRBV11-2, the J call TRBJ1-5; no definite D call. The sample was CD4+ or CD8+ T cells sorted from blood, taken in a trial of the OX40 agonist ivuxolimab. The sequence was collected from an adult with an advanced solid tumor such as melanoma, head and neck, liver or kidney cancer. CDR3 protein: CASSLVVVEGQPQHF. As DNA, the CDR3 is TGTGCCAGCAGCTTAGTCGTAGTCGAGGGTCAGCCCCAGCATTTT.